These 22 T cell receptor beta chains share one sample of origin, sequenced in a study of memory CD4+ T cells and cytomegalovirus serostatus. Single viable CD3+CD4+CD8-CD45RO+ cells were sorted as the memory CD4+ T cells. Clones were read by immunoSEQ multiplex PCR, and TCRdb kept only the in-frame ones, dropping some. The sample consists of tens of thousands of clones, about 73% of them appearing once. Sequenced input: memory CD4+ T cells from blood. The receptors stem from an adult in good health and CMV-seropositive.

The chain recombines TRBV5-6 with TRBJ1-4, with 8 bases matching TRBD1. CDR1 and CDR2 (germline): SGHDT, YYEEEE. This CDR3 comprises 16 residues. The trim removed 1 base at V and 6 bases at J, leaving 8 bases unmatched. The CDR3 DNA reads as TGTGCCAGCAGCTTGCGGACAGGGTTACAGGATGAAAAACTGTTTTTT. Residues: CASSLRTGLQDEKLFF.

The chain employs TRBV5-1 and TRBJ1-1; D gene uncertain. Germline CDR1 SGHRS, CDR2 YFSETQ. The CDR3 totals 16 residues. Trimming removed 4 bases from V and 0 bases from J, with 16 bases in between. CDR3 sequence (DNA): TGCGCCAGCAGCGCCAGCTCGGGCAGCCTGAACACTGAAGCTTTCTTT. It translates to CASSASSGSLNTEAFF.

The chain is built from TRBV11-3 and TRBJ2-1; 11 bases fit TRBD2. V shed 5 bases and J 5 bases; nucleotides not matched to a gene: 5. CDR1 is SGHNT and CDR2 is YENEEA in the germline V gene. The CDR3 covers 15 residues. CDR3 sequence (DNA): TGTGCCAGCAGCCTCCCGGGACTAGCGGACAATGAGCAGTTCTTC. It specifies CASSLPGLADNEQFF.

The table lists this clone with a few counts. The rearrangement joins TRBV10-2 to TRBJ1-1, with a weak D call TRBD1 (5 bases). Between the trimmed V and J ends, which lost 4 bases and 8 bases, there was a span of 17 bases. This CDR3 is built from 14 residues. Germline CDR1 is WSHSY and CDR2 is SAAADI. CDR3 nucleotides: TGCGCCAGCAGTGTAACGGGGGAAGTGGGCGAAGCTTTCTTT. Protein: CASSVTGEVGEAFF.

This clone showed up just once. The V and J genes are TRBV4-3 and TRBJ2-5; 10 nucleotides line up with TRBD2. The CDR3 spans 15 residues. Germline CDR1 is LGHNA and CDR2 is YSLEER. V was pared by 4 bases and J by 5 bases, with 7 bases of the junction left unmatched. The CDR3 sequence is CASSPGTSAEETQYF. The CDR3 DNA follows: TGCGCCAGCAGCCCCGGGACTAGCGCGGAGGAGACCCAGTACTTC.

The genes are TRBV28 and TRBJ1-2; D unclear. With 6 bases removed from V and 1 base from J, the gap between germline ends came to 18 bases. The CDR3 has 16 amino acids. The germline V gene encodes CDR1 MDHEN and CDR2 SYDVKM. CDR3 bases: TGTGCCAGCAGCCTACCGGGCGGGAGCGGTAACTATGGCTACACCTTC. It translates to CASSLPGGSGNYGYTF.

The rearrangement uses TRBV4-1 and TRBJ2-7; perhaps D is TRBD1 or TRBD2 (6 bases each). Germline CDR1 MGHRA, CDR2 YSYEKL. Trimming pared 4 bases from V and 13 bases from J, leaving 20 bases between. The CDR3 spans 13 residues. Here the CDR3 reads CASSPPSTRGEYV. In DNA form, the CDR3 reads TGCGCCAGCAGCCCCCCCTCAACTAGGGGGGAATACGTC.

CDR3 region: CASSMSGGSTDTQYF. The CDR3 DNA sequence: TGTGCCAGTAGTATGAGTGGCGGGAGCACAGATACGCAGTATTTT. This rearrangement joins TRBV19 to TRBJ2-3; weak D call: TRBD2 (5 bases). Trimming removed 3 bases from V and 0 bases from J, with 10 bases in between. The CDR3 spans 15 residues. The V gene's germline CDR1 is LNHDA and CDR2 SQIVND (reference sequence).

The chain joins TRBV2 to TRBJ2-6; D is undetermined. The CDR3 runs 13 residues. Germline V gives CDR1 SNHLY, CDR2 FYNNEI. V was shortened by 7 bases and J by 3 bases, with 7 bases between the two germline ends. DNA for the CDR3: TGTGCCAGCATTGACGATGGGGCCAACGTCCTGACTTTC. The encoded protein is CASIDDGANVLTF.

The rearrangement links TRBV18 to TRBJ1-2; D ambiguous. The germline V and J ends were trimmed by 3 bases and 3 bases, with 11 bases remaining between them. The CDR3 has 14 amino acids. Germline CDR1 is KGHSH and CDR2 is LQKENI. The CDR3 protein is CASSPQDLHYGYTF. The CDR3 DNA reads TGTGCCAGCTCACCGCAGGATCTTCACTATGGCTACACCTTC.

The chain recombines TRBV18 with TRBJ2-5; the D gene could be TRBD1 or TRBD2 (6 bases each). Between the trimmed V and J ends, which lost 1 base and 4 bases, there was a span of 13 bases. Per the germline V gene, CDR1 is KGHSH and CDR2 is LQKENI. This CDR3 contains 15 residues. CDR3 sequence: CASSPQVGGGETQYF. In nucleotides, the CDR3 is TGTGCCAGCTCACCACAGGTGGGGGGCGGAGAGACCCAGTACTTC.

The chain combines TRBV15 with TRBJ2-3, with 12 bases lining up with TRBD2. Germline assignment: CDR1 LNHNV and CDR2 YYDKDF (reference sequence). V dropped 2 bases and J dropped 5; count of bases not matched to a gene: 14. This CDR3 has 19 residues. CDR3 sequence (DNA): TGTGCCACCAGCAGAATGGGGGAAAGACTAGCGGGAGTCGGAGATACGCAGTATTTT. Translating gives CATSRMGERLAGVGDTQYF.

A few counts support this clone. The CDR3 coding sequence is TGTGCCAGCAGCTTGGATATCGGGACAGTGAACACTGAAGCTTTCTTT. It translates to CASSLDIGTVNTEAFF. The chain carries TRBV5-6 and TRBJ1-1; 7 nucleotides line up with TRBD1. V dropped 0 bases and J dropped 0; count of bases not matched to a gene: 5. Germline V gene lookup returns CDR1 SGHDT and CDR2 YYEEEE. The CDR3 covers 16 residues.

In its sample, this clone was seen once. CDR3 residues: CASSEALGVTNEKLFF. Here the CDR3 DNA reads TGTGCCAGCAGTGAAGCGTTGGGGGTAACTAATGAAAAACTGTTTTTT. This chain connects TRBV6-1 to TRBJ1-4, with TRBD1 as a possible D gene (5 bases). The CDR3 covers 16 residues. Trimming stripped 0 bases from V and 1 base from J, with 9 bases between. Per germline, CDR1 MNHNS and CDR2 SASEGT.

J is TRBJ2-7 and V is TRBV23-1; TRBD2 is a possible D gene (6 bases). TRBV23-1 is treated as an ORF (open reading frame) with a function not yet certain. This CDR3 contains 15 residues. V was pared by 2 bases and J by 5 bases, with 16 bases between. The CDR3 spells CASSQQPEGVDEQYV. CDR3 sequence (DNA): TGCGCCAGCAGTCAACAGCCGGAGGGCGTGGACGAGCAGTACGTC.

The chain recombines TRBV7-8 with TRBJ2-1; a possible D gene is TRBD1 (6 bases). Trimming removed 2 bases from V and 4 bases from J, with 27 bases in between. Germline V gene data show CDR1 as SGHVS and CDR2 as FQNEAQ. There are 20 residues in the CDR3. The chain's CDR3 is CASSLRFWGGARDTYNEQFF. Written as DNA, the CDR3 is TGTGCCAGCAGCTTAAGGTTTTGGGGTGGGGCGAGGGACACTTACAATGAGCAGTTCTTC. The variable domain in full, completed from reference TRBV7-8 and TRBJ2-1, reads GAGVSQSPRYKVAKRGQDVALRCDPISGHVSLFWYQQALGQGPEFLTYFQNEAQLDKSGLPSDRFFAERPEGSVSTLKIQRTQQEDSAVYLCASSLRFWGGARDTYNEQFFGPGTRLTVL.

The V and J genes are TRBV6-5 and TRBJ2-3, with 7 positions matching TRBD1. The V and J ends lost 8 bases and 5 bases, in that order; junction bases with no gene match: 7. The CDR3 runs 13 residues. Germline lookup yields CDR1 MNHEY and CDR2 SVGAGI. CDR3 sequence (DNA): TGTGCCAGCTCGACAGGGCCGAGAGATACGCAGTATTTT. It codes for CASSTGPRDTQYF.

The gene calls are TRBV21-1 and TRBJ2-6; TRBD1 reflects the table's D call only, with no check against the DNA. TRBV21-1 is a pseudogene. There are 20 residues in the CDR3. The CDR3 nucleotides read TGTGCCAGCAGCTCACGAGACCGGGACACCCTACCGGGGGGGGCCAACGTCCTGACTTTC. Translation gives CASSSRDRDTLPGGANVLTF.

This clone was found once. This sequence joins TRBV7-9 and TRBJ2-5; D remains ambiguous. The CDR3 contains 13 residues. V gave up 3 bases and J gave up 4 bases, with 9 bases separating them. Germline lookup yields CDR1 SEHNR and CDR2 FQNEAQ (reference sequence). For the CDR3, the DNA is TGTGCCAGCAGCTTCGACTCGCGAGAGACCCAGTACTTC. This gives the protein CASSFDSRETQYF.

The rearrangement links TRBV7-3 to TRBJ2-7; TRBD1 might be the D (6 bases). The CDR3 sequence is 14 residues long. Trimming left V 4 bases short and J 5 bases short, with 15 bases between. CDR1 is SGHTA and CDR2 is FQGTGA in the germline V gene. For the CDR3, the DNA is TGTGCCAGCAGCTCGACAGGAACTCTGGACGAGCAGTACTTC. Its translation: CASSSTGTLDEQYF.

The CDR3 nucleotides read TGCGCCAGCAGCGTCCAGGGGGGGTCTAGCACAGATACGCAGTATTTT. Its protein is CASSVQGGSSTDTQYF. The rearrangement joins TRBV4-1 to TRBJ2-3; TRBD1 or TRBD2 may be the D gene (7 bases each). The CDR3 covers 16 residues. The ends were cut back, 5 bases at V and 0 bases at J, with 15 bases in the middle. Germline CDR1 is MGHRA and CDR2 is YSYEKL.

The chain is built from TRBV11-2 and TRBJ2-7, with D unclear. V gave up 1 base and J gave up 4 bases, with 8 bases separating them. The CDR3 extends over 13 amino acids. Germline-derived CDR1 and CDR2 are SGHAT and FQNNGV. The CDR3 spells CASSLGLEYEQYF. In DNA form, the CDR3 reads TGTGCCAGCAGCTTAGGCTTGGAATACGAGCAGTACTTC.